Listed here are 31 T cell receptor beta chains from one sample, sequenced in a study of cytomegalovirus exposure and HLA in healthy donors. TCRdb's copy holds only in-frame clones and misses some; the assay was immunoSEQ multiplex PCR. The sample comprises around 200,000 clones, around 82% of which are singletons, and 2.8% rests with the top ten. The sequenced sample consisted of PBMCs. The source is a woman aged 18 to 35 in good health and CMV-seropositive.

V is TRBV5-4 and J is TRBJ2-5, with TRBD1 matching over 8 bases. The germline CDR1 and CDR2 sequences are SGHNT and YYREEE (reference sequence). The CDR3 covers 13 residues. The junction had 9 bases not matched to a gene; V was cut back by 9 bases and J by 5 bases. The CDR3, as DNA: TGTGCCACCACCCCAGGGGGCGGCGAGACCCAGTACTTC. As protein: CATTPGGGETQYF.

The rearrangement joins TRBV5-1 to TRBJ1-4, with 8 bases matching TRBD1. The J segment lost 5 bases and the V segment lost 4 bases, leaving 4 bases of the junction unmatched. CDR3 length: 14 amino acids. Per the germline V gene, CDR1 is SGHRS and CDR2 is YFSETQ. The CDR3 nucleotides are TGCGCCAGCAGCCCGGGGACAGGAAATGAAAAACTGTTTTTT. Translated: CASSPGTGNEKLFF.

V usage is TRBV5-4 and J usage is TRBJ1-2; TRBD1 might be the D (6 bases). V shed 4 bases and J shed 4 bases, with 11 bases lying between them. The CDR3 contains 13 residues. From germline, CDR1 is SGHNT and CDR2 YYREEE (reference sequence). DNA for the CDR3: TGTGCCAGCAGCCCCGACAGGATCTATGGCTACACCTTC. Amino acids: CASSPDRIYGYTF.

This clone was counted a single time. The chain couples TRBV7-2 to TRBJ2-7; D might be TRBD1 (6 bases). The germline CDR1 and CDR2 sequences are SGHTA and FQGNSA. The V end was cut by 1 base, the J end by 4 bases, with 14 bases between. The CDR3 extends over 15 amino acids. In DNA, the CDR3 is TGTGCCAGCAGCTTAGTACAGGGAAAACCATACGAGCAGTACTTC. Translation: CASSLVQGKPYEQYF.

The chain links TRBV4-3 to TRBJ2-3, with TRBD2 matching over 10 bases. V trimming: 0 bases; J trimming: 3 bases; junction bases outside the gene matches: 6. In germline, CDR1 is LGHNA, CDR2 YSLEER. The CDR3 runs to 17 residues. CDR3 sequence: CASSQDQSGGATDTQYF. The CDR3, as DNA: TGCGCCAGCAGCCAAGATCAAAGCGGGGGGGCAACAGATACGCAGTATTTT.

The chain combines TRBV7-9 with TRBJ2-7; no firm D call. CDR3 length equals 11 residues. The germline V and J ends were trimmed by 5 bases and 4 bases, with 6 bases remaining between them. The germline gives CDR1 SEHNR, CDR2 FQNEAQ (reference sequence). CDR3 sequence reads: CASSDTYEQYF. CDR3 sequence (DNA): TGTGCCAGCAGCGACACGTACGAGCAGTACTTC.

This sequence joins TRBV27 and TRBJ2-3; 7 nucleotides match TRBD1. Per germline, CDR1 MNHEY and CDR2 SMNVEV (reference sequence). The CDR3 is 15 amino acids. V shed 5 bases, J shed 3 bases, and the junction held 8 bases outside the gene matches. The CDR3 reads CASSPRDRATDTQYF. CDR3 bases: TGTGCCAGCAGTCCCCGGGACAGAGCAACAGATACGCAGTATTTT.

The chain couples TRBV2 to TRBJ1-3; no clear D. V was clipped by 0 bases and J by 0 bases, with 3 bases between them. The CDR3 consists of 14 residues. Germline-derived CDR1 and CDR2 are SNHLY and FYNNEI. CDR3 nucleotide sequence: TGTGCCAGCAGTGAAGCCCTCTCTGGAAACACCATATATTTT. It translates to CASSEALSGNTIYF.

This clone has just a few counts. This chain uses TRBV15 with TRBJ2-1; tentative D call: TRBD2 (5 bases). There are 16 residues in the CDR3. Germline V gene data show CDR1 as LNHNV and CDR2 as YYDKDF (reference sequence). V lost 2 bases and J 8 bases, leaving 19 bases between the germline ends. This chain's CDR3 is CATSRPRAYTADEQFF. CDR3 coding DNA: TGTGCCACCAGCAGACCCCGAGCCTATACAGCGGATGAGCAGTTCTTC.

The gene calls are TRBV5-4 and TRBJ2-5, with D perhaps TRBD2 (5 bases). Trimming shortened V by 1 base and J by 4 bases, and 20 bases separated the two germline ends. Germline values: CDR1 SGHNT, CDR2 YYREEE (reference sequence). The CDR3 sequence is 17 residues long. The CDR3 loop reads CASSLKLGNGSPETQYF. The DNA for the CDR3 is TGTGCCAGCAGCTTGAAACTAGGAAATGGTAGTCCAGAGACCCAGTACTTC.

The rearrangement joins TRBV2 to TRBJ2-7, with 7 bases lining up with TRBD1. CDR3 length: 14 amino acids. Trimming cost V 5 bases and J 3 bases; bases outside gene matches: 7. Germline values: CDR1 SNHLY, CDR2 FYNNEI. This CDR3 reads CASSPGQLHYEQYF. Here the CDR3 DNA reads TGTGCCAGCAGTCCGGGACAGTTACACTACGAGCAGTACTTC.

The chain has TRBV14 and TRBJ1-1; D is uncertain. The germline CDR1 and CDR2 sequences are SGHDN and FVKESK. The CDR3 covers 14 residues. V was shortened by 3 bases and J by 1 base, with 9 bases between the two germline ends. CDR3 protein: CASSQINSNTEAFF. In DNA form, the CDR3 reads TGTGCCAGCAGCCAGATCAACTCGAACACTGAAGCTTTCTTT. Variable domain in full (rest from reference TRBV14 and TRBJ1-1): EAGVTQFPSHSVIEKGQTVTLRCDPISGHDNLYWYRRVMGKEIKFLLHFVKESKQDESGMPNNRFLAERTGGTYSTLKVQPAELEDSGVYFCASSQINSNTEAFFGQGTRLTVV.

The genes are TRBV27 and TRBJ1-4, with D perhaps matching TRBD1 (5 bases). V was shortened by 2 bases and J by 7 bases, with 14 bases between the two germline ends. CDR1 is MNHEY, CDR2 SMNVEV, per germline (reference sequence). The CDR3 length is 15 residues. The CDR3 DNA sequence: TGTGCCAGCAGTTTAAGGGCGGGACGGAGTGAAAAACTGTTTTTT. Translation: CASSLRAGRSEKLFF.

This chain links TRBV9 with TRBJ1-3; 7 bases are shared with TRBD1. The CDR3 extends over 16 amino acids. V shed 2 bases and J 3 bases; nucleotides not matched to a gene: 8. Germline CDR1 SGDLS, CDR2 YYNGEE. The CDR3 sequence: CASSVSGTEVGNTIYF. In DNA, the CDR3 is TGTGCCAGCAGCGTCTCCGGGACAGAAGTTGGAAACACCATATATTTT. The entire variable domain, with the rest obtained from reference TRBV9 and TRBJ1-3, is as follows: DSGVTQTPKHLITATGQRVTLRCSPRSGDLSVYWYQQSLDQGLQFLIQYYNGEERAKGNILERFSAQQFPDLHSELNLSSLELGDSALYFCASSVSGTEVGNTIYFGEGSWLTVV.

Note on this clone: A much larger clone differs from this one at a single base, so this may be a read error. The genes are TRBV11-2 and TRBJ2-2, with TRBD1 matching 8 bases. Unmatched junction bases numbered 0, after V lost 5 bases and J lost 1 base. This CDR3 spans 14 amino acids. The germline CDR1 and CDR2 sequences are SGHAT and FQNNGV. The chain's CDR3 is CASSGTGNTGELFF. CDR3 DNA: TGTGCCAGCAGCGGGACAGGGAACACCGGGGAGCTGTTTTTT.

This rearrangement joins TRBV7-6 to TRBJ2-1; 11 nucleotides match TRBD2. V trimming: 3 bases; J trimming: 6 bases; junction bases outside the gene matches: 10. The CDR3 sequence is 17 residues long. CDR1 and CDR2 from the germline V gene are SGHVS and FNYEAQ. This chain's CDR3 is CASSFVKLAGGLNEQFF. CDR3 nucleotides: TGTGCCAGCAGCTTCGTGAAGCTAGCGGGGGGTCTCAATGAGCAGTTCTTC.

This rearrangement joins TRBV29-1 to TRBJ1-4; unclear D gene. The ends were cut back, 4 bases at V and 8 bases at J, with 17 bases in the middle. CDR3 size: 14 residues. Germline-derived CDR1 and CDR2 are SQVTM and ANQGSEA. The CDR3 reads CSVAAGVMEEKLFF. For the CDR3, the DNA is TGCAGCGTTGCTGCAGGTGTAATGGAAGAAAAACTGTTTTTT. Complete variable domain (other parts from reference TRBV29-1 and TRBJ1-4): SAVISQKPSRDICQRGTSLTIQCQVDSQVTMMFWYRQQPGQSLTLIATANQGSEATYESGFVIDKFPISRPNLTFSTLTVSNMSPEDSSIYLCSVAAGVMEEKLFFGSGTQLSVL.

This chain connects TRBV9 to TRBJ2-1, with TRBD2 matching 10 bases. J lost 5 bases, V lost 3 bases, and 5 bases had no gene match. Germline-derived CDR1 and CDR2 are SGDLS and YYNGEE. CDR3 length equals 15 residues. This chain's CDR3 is CASSAILAGHNEQFF. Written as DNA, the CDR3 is TGTGCCAGCAGCGCGATACTAGCGGGGCACAATGAGCAGTTCTTC.

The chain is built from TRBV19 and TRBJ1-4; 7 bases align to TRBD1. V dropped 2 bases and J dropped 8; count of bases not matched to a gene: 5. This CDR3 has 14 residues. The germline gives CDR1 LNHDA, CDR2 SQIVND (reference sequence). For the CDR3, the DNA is TGTGCCAGTAGTATACCGACAGGGCGAGAAAAACTGTTTTTT. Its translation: CASSIPTGREKLFF.

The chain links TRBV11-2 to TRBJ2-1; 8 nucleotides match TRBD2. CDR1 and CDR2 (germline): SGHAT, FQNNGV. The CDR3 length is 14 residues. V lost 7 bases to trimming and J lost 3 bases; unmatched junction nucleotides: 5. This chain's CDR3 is CASTGGGHYNEQFF. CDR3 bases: TGTGCCAGCACTGGCGGGGGGCACTACAATGAGCAGTTCTTC.

The DNA for the CDR3 is TGTGCCACCAGACAAAGCAATGAGCAGTTCTTC. It specifies CATRQSNEQFF. The chain combines TRBV25-1 with TRBJ2-1; D is unclear. Between the trimmed V and J ends, which lost 10 bases and 6 bases, there was a span of 10 bases. In germline, CDR1 is MGHDK, CDR2 SYGVNS. The CDR3 contains 11 residues.

The CDR3 is CASSLNRASQPQHF. The CDR3 coding sequence is TGTGCCAGCAGCCTCAACAGGGCAAGTCAGCCCCAGCATTTT. V is TRBV7-6 and J is TRBJ1-5; TRBD1 is a possible D gene (6 bases). The V end lost 5 bases, the J end lost 6 bases, and 14 bases lay between the germline ends. Germline CDR1 is SGHVS and CDR2 is FNYEAQ. CDR3 length equals 14 residues.

CDR3 sequence (DNA): TGCGCCAGCAGCCAAAATAGCGGGGGGGCGTCCGAGCAGTACTTC. This codes for CASSQNSGGASEQYF. The chain uses TRBV4-1 and TRBJ2-7; 11 positions match TRBD2. The V segment lost 2 bases and the J segment 6 bases; nucleotides outside the gene matches: 6. CDR1 MGHRA and CDR2 YSYEKL come from the germline V gene. This CDR3 spans 15 amino acids.

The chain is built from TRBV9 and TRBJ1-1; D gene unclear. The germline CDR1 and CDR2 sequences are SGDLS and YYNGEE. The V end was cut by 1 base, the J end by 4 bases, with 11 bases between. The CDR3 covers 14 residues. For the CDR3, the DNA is TGTGCCAGCAGCGTATCAGGAAGTGTCACTGAAGCTTTCTTT. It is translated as CASSVSGSVTEAFF.

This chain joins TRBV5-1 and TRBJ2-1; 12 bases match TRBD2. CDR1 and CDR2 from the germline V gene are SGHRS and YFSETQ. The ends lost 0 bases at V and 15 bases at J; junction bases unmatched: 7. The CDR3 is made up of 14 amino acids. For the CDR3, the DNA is TGCGCCAGCAGCTTGGAAGCTAGCGGGGGGGCCACGTTCTTC. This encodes CASSLEASGGATFF.

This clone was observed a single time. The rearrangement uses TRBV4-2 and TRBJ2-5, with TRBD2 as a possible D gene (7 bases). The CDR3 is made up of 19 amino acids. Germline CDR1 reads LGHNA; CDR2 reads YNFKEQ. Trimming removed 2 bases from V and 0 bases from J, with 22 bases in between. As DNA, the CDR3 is TGTGCCAGCAGCCAAAAGGGGGTCTGGGCGGGGGAAGACCAAGAGACCCAGTACTTC. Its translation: CASSQKGVWAGEDQETQYF.

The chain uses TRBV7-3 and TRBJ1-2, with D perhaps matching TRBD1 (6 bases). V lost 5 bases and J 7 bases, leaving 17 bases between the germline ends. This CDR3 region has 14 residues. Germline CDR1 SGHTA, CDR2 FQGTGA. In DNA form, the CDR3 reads TGTGCCAGCAGCCTTATAAGGGACATGTCTGGCTACACCTTC. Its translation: CASSLIRDMSGYTF.

CDR3 sequence (DNA): TGTGCCAGCTCATCACTCCATAAACAGGATGATGGCTACACCTTC. Amino acid sequence: CASSSLHKQDDGYTF. This chain links TRBV18 with TRBJ1-2, with a possible D match to TRBD1 (5 bases). The length of the CDR3 is 15 residues. Germline CDR1 and CDR2: KGHSH and LQKENI. V was shortened by 5 bases and J by 6 bases, with 19 bases between the two germline ends.

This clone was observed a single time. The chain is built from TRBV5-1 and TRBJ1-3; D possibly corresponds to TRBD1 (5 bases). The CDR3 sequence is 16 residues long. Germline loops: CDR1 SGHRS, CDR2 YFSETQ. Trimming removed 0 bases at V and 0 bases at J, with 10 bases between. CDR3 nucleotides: TGCGCCAGCAGCTTGGTTGGGGCCGGCTCTGGAAACACCATATATTTT. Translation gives CASSLVGAGSGNTIYF.

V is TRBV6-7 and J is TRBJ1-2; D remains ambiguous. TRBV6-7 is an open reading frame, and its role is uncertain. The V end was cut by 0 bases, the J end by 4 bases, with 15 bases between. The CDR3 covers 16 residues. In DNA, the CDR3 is TGTGCCAGCAGTTACTCGCCCCCGCGGGTCGTCTATGGCTACACCTTC. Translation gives CASSYSPPRVVYGYTF.

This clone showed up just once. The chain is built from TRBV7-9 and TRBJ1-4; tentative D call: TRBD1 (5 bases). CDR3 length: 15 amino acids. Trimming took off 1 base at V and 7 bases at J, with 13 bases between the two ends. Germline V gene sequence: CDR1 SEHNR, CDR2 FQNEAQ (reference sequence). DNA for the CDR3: TGTGCCAGCAGCTTAGAAGGCAGGGTAGTTGAAAAACTGTTTTTT. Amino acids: CASSLEGRVVEKLFF.